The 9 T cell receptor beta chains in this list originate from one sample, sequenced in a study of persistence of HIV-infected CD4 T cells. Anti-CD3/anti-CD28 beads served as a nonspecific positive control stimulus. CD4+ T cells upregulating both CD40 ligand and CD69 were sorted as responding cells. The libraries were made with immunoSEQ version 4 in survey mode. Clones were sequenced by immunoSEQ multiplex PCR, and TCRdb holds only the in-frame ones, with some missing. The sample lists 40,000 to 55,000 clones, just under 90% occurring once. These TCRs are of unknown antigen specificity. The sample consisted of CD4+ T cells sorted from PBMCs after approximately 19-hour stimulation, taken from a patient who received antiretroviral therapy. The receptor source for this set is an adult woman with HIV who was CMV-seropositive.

The CDR3 DNA follows: TGTGCTAGTGGTTTGGGCCACACTACCGATTCACCCCTCCACTTT. Its protein is CASGLGHTTDSPLHF. The chain is built from TRBV12-5 and TRBJ1-6; D remains unclear. Germline lookup yields CDR1 LGHNT and CDR2 FRNRAP. The CDR3 extends over 15 amino acids. The ends were cut back, 1 base at V and 8 bases at J, with 12 bases in the middle.

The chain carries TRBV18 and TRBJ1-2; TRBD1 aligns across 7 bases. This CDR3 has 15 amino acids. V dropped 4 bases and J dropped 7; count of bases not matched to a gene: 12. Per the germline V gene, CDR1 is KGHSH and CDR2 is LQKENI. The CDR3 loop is CASSLGQAGFFGYTF. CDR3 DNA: TGTGCCAGCTCACTCGGACAGGCCGGATTTTTTGGCTACACCTTC. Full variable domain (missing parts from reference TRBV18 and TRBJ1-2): NAGVMQNPRHLVRRRGQEARLRCSPMKGHSHVYWYRQLPEEGLKFMVYLQKENIIDESGMPKERFSAEFPKEGPSILRIQQVVRGDSAAYFCASSLGQAGFFGYTFGSGTRLTVV.

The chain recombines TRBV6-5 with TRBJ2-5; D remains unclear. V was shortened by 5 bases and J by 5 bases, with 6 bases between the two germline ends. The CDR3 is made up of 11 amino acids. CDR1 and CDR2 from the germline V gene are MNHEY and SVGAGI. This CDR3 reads CASSPPETQYF. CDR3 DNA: TGTGCCAGCAGTCCCCCCGAGACCCAGTACTTC.

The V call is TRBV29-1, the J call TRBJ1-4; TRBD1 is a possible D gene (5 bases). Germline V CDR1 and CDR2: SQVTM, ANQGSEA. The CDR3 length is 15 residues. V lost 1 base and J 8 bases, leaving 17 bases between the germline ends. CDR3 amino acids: CSVEAIGGKGEKLFF. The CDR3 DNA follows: TGCAGCGTTGAAGCGATTGGGGGGAAGGGGGAAAAACTGTTTTTT.

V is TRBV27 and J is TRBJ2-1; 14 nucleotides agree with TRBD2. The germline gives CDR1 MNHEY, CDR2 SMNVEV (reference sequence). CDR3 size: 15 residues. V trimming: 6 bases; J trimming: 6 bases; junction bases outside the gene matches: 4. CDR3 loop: CASRPTSGGVNEQFF. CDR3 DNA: TGTGCCAGCAGACCGACTAGCGGGGGGGTCAATGAGCAGTTCTTC.

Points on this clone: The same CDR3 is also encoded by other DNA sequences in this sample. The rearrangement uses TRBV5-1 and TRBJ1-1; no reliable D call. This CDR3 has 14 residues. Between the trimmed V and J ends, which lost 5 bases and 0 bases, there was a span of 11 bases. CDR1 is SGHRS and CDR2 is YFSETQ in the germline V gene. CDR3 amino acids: CASRRVQMNTEAFF. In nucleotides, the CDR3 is TGCGCCAGCAGGAGGGTGCAGATGAACACTGAAGCTTTCTTT.

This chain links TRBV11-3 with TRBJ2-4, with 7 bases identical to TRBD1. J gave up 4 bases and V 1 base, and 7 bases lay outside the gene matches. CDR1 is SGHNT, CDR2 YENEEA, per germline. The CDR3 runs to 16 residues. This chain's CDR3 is CASSLGLDRSKNIQYF. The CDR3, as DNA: TGTGCCAGCAGCTTAGGCTTGGACAGGAGTAAAAACATTCAGTACTTC.

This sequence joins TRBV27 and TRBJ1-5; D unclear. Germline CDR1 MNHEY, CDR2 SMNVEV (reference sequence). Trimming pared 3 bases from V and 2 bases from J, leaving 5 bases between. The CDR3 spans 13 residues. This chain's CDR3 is CASSFQGNQPQHF. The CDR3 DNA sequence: TGTGCCAGCAGTTTCCAGGGCAATCAGCCCCAGCATTTT.

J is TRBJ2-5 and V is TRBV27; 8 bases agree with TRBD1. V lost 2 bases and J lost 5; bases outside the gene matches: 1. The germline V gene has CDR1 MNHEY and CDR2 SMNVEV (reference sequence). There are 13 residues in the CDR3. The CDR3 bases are TGTGCCAGCAGTTTAAGGACAGGGGAGACCCAGTACTTC. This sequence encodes CASSLRTGETQYF.